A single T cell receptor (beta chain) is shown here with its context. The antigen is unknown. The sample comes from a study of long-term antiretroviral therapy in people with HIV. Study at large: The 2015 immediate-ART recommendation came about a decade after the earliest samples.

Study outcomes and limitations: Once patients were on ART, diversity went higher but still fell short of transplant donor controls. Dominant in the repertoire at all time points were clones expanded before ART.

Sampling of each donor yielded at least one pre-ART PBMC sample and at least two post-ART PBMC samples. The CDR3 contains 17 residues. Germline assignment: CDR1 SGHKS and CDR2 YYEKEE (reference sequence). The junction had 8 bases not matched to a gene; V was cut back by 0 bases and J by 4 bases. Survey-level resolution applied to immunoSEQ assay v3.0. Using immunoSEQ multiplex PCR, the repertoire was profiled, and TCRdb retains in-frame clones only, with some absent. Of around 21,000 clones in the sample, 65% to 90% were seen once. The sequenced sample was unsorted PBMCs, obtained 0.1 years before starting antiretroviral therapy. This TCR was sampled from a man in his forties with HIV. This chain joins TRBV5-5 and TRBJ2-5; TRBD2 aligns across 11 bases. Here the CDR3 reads CASSLEWVAGGGETQYF. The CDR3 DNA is TGTGCCAGCAGCTTGGAGTGGGTAGCGGGAGGGGGAGAGACCCAGTACTTC.